A single TCR beta chain is shown here with its context. The authors' processing: The assay estimated nucleated cells by amplifying reference gene primers. The method was immunoSEQ multiplex PCR; TCRdb's version includes in-frame clones alone and lacks a portion of them. That table furnishes V, J and clone size, whereas the DNA furnished D and trimming. The table shows approximately 350,000 clones, with about 88% occurring only once. The data stem from a study of blood T cell repertoires in COVID-19. Overall study context: The origin of the acute and convalescent COVID-19 samples was the United States, Italy and Spain. PBMCs, B-cell-depleted T cells, or T cells were the source of the cDNA or gDNA that made up the material.

Seattle patients were enrolled while actively infected and followed longitudinally. J gave up 6 bases and V 3 bases, and 9 bases lay outside the gene matches. The CDR3 sequence is 15 residues long. Germline V gene data show CDR1 as SGHRS and CDR2 as YFSETQ. The genes are TRBV5-1 and TRBJ1-2; 9 bases are shared with TRBD1. This receptor was obtained from an older woman with COVID-19, enrolled during active disease. Specimen: peripheral blood. Written as DNA, the CDR3 is TGCGCCAGCAGCTCGGTAACAGGGGGCGCGGATGGCTACACCTTC. This codes for CASSSVTGGADGYTF.